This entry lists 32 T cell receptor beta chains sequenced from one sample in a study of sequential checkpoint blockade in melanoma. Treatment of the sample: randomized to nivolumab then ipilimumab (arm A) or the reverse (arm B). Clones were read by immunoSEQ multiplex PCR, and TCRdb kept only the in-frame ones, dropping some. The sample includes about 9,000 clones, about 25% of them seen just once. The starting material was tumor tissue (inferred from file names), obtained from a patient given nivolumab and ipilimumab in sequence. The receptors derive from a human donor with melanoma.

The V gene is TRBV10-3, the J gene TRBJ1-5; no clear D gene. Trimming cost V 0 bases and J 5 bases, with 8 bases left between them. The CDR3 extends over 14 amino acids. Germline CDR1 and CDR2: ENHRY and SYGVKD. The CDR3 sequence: CAISESIGDQPQHF. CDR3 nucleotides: TGTGCCATCAGTGAGTCGATTGGTGATCAGCCCCAGCATTTT.

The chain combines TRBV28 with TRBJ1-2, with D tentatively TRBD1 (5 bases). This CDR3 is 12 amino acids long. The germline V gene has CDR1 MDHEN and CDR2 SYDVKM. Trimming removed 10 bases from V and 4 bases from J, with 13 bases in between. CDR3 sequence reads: CAIRAAFYGYTF. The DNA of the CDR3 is TGTGCCATCAGGGCAGCCTTCTATGGCTACACCTTC.

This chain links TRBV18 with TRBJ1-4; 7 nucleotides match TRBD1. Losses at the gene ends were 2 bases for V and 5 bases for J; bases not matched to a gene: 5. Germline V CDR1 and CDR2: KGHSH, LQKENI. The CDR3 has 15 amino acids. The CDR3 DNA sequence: TGTGCCAGCTCACCAAGTACAGGGGCAAATGAAAAACTGTTTTTT. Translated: CASSPSTGANEKLFF.

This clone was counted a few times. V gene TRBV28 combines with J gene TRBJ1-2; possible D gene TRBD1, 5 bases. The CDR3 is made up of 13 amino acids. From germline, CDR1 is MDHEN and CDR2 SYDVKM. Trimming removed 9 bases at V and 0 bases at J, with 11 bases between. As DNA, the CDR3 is TGTGCCAGTATTCGGGGGACTAACTATGGCTACACCTTC. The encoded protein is CASIRGTNYGYTF.

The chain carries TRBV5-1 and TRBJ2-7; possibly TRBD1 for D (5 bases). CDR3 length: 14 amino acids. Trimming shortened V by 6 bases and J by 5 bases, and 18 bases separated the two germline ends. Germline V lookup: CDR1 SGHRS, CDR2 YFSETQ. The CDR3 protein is CASNARQGNNEQYV. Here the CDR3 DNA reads TGCGCCAGCAACGCGCGGCAGGGTAATAACGAGCAGTACGTC.

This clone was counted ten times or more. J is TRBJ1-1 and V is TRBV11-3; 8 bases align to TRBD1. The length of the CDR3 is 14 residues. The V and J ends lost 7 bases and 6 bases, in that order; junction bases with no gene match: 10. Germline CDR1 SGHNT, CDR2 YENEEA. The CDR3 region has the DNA TGTGCCAGCAACCCCATGGGACAGGTAGCTGAAGCTTTCTTT. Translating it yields CASNPMGQVAEAFF.

DNA for the CDR3: TGCGCCAGCAGCTCAAGGGGGACTGATGGACGTGGCTACACCTTC. The encoded protein is CASSSRGTDGRGYTF. The J gene is TRBJ1-2, the V gene TRBV5-1; a possible D gene is TRBD1 (6 bases). Trimming took off 3 bases at V and 7 bases at J, with 19 bases between the two ends. The CDR3 loop spans 15 amino acids. The germline gives CDR1 SGHRS, CDR2 YFSETQ.

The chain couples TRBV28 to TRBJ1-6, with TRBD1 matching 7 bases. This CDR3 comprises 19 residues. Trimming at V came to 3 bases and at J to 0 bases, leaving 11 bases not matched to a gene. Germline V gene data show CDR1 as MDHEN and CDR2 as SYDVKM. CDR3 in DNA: TGTGCCAGCAGTTTTGTGACAGGGCGAAAGAGCTCCTATAATTCACCCCTCCACTTT. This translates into CASSFVTGRKSSYNSPLHF.

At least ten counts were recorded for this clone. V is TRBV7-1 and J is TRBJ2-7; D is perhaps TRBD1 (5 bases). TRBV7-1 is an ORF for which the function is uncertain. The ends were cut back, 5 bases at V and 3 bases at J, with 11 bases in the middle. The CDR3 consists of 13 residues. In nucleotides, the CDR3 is TGTGCCAGCAGCAAGGGGATAGGCTACGAGCAGTACTTC. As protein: CASSKGIGYEQYF.

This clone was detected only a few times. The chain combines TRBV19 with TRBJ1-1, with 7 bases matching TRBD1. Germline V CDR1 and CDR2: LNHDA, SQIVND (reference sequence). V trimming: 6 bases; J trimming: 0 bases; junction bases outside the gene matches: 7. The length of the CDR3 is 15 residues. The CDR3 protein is CASRPNRGMNTEAFF. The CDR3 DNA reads TGTGCCAGTAGGCCGAACAGGGGTATGAACACTGAAGCTTTCTTT.

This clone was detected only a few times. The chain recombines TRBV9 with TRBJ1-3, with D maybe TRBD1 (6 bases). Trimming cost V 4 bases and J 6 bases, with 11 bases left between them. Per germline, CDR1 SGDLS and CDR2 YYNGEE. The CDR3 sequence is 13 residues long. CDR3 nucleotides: TGTGCCAGCAGCACCCCAGGGGAAAACACCATATATTTT. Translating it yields CASSTPGENTIYF.

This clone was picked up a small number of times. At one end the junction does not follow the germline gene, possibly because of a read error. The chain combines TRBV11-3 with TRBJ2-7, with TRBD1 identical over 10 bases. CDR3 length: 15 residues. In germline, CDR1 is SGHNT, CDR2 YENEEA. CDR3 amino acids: CASSLDRTGGYEQYF. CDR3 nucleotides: TGTGCCAGCAGCCTAGATAGGACAGGGGGCTACGAGCAGTACTTC.

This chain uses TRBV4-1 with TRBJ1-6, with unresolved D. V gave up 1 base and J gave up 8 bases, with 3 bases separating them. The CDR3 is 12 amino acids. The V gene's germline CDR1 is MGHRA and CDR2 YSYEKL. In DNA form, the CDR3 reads TGCGCCAGCAGCCAAGTTGATTCACCCCTCCACTTT. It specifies CASSQVDSPLHF.

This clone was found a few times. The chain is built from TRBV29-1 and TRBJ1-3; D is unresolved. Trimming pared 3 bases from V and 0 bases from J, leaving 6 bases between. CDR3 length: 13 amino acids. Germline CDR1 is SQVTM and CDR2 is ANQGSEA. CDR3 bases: TGCAGCGTTGAGCTCACCTCTGGAAACACCATATATTTT. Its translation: CSVELTSGNTIYF.

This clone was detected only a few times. CDR3 coding DNA: TGTGCCAGCAGCTTAGATCTCGACTCATCGGGGTTCTACGAGCAGTACTTC. It is translated as CASSLDLDSSGFYEQYF. The chain employs TRBV11-3 and TRBJ2-7; TRBD2 is a possible D gene (5 bases). Germline V gene data show CDR1 as SGHNT and CDR2 as YENEEA. The CDR3 covers 17 residues. The V gene lost 0 bases and the J gene lost 3 bases, with 18 bases spanning the gap.

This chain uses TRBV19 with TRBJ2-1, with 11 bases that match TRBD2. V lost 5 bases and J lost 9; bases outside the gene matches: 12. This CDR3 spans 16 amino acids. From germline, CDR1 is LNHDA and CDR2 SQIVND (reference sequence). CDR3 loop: CASSELAGALNGEQFF. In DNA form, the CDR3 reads TGTGCCAGTAGTGAACTAGCGGGGGCCCTGAATGGTGAGCAGTTCTTC. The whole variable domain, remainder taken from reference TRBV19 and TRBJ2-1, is DGGITQSPKYLFRKEGQNVTLSCEQNLNHDAMYWYRQDPGQGLRLIYYSQIVNDFQKGDIAEGYSVSREKKESFPLTVTSAQKNPTAFYLCASSELAGALNGEQFFGPGTRLTVL.

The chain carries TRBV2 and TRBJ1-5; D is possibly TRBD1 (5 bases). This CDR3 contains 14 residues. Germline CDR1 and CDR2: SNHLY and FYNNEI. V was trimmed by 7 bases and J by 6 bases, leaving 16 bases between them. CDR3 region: CASTGREDGQPQHF. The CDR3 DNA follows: TGTGCCAGCACCGGCAGGGAAGACGGTCAGCCCCAGCATTTT.

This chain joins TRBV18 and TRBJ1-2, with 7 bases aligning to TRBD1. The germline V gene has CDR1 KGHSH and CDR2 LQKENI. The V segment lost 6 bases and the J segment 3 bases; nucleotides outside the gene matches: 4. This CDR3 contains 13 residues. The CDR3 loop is CASSPGTDYGYTF. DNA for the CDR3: TGTGCCAGCTCCCCGGGGACAGACTATGGCTACACCTTC.

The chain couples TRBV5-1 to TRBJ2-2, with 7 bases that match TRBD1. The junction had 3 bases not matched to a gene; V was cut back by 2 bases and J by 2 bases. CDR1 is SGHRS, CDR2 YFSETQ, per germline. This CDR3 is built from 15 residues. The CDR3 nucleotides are TGCGCCAGCAGCTTACAGGGGCTCAACACCGGGGAGCTGTTTTTT. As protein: CASSLQGLNTGELFF.

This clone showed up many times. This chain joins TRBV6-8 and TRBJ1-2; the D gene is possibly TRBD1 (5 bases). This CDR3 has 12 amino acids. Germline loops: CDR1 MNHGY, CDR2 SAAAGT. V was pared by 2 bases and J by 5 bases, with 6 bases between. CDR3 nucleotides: TGTGCCAGCAGTTACGGGGGGTATGGCTACACCTTC. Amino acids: CASSYGGYGYTF.

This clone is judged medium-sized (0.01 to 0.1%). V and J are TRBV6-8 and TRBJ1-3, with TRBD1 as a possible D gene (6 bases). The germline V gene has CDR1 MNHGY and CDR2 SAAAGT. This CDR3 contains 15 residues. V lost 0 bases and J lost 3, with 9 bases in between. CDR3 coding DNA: TGTGCCAGCAGTTACTCGGCAGGGGATGGAAACACCATATATTTT. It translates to CASSYSAGDGNTIYF.

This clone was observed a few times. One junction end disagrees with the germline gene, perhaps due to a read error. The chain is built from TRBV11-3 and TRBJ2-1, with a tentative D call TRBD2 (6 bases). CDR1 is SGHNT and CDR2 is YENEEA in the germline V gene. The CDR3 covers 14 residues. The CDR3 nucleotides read TGTGCCAGCAGCTTAGGCTCCCGCGGGGCACTCAGGATCTTC. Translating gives CASSLGSRGALRIF.

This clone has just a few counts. CDR3 coding DNA: TGTGCCAGCAGCCCCGAAAGAGGGGACCCCGCGGCCTACGAGCAGTACTTC. It is translated as CASSPERGDPAAYEQYF. The chain employs TRBV11-3 and TRBJ2-7; the D gene could be TRBD1 or TRBD2 (5 bases each). Deletions cut 5 bases from V and 2 bases from J, with 22 bases between. Germline V gene lookup returns CDR1 SGHNT and CDR2 YENEEA. This CDR3 has 17 amino acids. Together with reference TRBV11-3 and TRBJ2-7, the CDR3 gives the full variable domain: EAGVVQSPRYKIIEKKQPVAFWCNPISGHNTLYWYLQNLGQGPELLIRYENEEAVDDSQLPKDRFSAERLKGVDSTLKIQPAELGDSAVYLCASSPERGDPAAYEQYFGPGTRLTVT.

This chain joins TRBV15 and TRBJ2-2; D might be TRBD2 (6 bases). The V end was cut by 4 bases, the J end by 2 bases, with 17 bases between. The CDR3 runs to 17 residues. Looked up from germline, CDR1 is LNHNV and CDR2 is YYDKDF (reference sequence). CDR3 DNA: TGTGCCACCAGCATTACCCGGGAGAAGGCAAACACCGGGGAGCTGTTTTTT. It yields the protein CATSITREKANTGELFF.

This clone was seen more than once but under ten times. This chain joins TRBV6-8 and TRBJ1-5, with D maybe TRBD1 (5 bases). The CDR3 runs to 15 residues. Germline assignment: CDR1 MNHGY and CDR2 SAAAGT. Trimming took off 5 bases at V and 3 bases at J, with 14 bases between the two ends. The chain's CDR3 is CASSRSGTTNQPQHF. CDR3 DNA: TGTGCCAGCAGTCGCTCCGGGACTACCAATCAGCCCCAGCATTTT.

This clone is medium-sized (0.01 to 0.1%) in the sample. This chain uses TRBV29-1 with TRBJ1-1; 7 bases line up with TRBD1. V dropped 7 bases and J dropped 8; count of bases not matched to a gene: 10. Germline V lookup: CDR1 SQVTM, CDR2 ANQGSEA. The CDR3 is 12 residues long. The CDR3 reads CSGQGFSSEAFF. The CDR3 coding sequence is TGCAGCGGACAGGGCTTCTCTTCAGAAGCTTTCTTT.

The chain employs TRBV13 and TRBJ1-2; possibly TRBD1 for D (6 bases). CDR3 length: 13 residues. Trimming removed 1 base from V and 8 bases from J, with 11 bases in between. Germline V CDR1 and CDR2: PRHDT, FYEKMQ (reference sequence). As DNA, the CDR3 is TGTGCCAGCAGCTTAGCGGGGGCGACGGGCTACACCTTC. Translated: CASSLAGATGYTF.

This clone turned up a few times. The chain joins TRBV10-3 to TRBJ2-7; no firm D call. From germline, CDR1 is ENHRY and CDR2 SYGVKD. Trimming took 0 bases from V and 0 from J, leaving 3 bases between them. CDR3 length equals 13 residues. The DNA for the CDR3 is TGTGCCATCAGTGAGTCGGCCTCCTACGAGCAGTACTTC. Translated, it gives CAISESASYEQYF.

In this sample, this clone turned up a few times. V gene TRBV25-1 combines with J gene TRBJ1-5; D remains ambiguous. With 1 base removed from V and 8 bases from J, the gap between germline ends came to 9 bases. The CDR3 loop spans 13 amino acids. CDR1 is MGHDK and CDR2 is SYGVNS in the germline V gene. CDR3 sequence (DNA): TGTGCCAGCAGTGAATGGGAAGAGAAGCCCCAGCATTTT. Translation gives CASSEWEEKPQHF.

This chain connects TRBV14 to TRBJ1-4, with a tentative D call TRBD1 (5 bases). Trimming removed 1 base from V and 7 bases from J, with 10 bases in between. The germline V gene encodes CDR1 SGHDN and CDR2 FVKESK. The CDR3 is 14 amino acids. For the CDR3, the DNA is TGTGCCAGCAGCCAAGCTTCAGGGTCTGAAAAACTGTTTTTT. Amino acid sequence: CASSQASGSEKLFF. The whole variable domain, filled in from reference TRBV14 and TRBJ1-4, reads EAGVTQFPSHSVIEKGQTVTLRCDPISGHDNLYWYRRVMGKEIKFLLHFVKESKQDESGMPNNRFLAERTGGTYSTLKVQPAELEDSGVYFCASSQASGSEKLFFGSGTQLSVL.

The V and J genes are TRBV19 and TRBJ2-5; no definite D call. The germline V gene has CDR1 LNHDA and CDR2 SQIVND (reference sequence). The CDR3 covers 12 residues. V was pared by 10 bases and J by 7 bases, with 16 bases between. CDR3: CATSVSDRTQYF. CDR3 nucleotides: TGTGCCACCTCTGTGTCGGACCGGACCCAGTACTTC.

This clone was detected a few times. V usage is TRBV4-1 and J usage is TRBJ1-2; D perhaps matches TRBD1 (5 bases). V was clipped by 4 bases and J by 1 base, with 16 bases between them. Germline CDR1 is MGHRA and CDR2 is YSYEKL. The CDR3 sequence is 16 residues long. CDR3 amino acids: CASSLGFGGINYGYTF. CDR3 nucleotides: TGCGCCAGCAGCCTCGGCTTCGGGGGGATTAACTATGGCTACACCTTC.